The entry that follows covers one T cell receptor (beta chain) sequence. Its antigen is unknown. This sample is drawn from a study of cytomegalovirus exposure and HLA in healthy donors. The study, taken as a whole, reports: A later analysis found TCR association rates differed by HLA locus, highest for DRB1 and lowest for HLA-C.

The CDR3 runs to 17 residues. CDR1 LNHDA and CDR2 SQIVND come from the germline V gene (reference sequence). V dropped 5 bases and J dropped 0; count of bases not matched to a gene: 11. The PCR employed 60 Vbeta primers together with 13 Jbeta primers. TCRdb's copy holds only in-frame clones and misses some; the assay was immunoSEQ multiplex PCR. There are around 140,000 clones in the sample, with under 2% held by the top ten. This receptor was obtained from a woman aged 35 to 49 in good health and CMV-seropositive. The V and J genes are TRBV19 and TRBJ2-7; the match to TRBD2 covers 9 bases. Sequencing was carried out using PBMCs. The CDR3 DNA reads TGTGCCAGTAGTCGAGCGGGAGGTCTCGGAATCTCCTACGAGCAGTACTTC. Amino acid sequence: CASSRAGGLGISYEQYF.